This T cell receptor beta chain is drawn from a study of blood T cell repertoires in COVID-19. About the study: The origin of the acute and convalescent COVID-19 samples was the United States, Italy and Spain.

This table comes from immunoSEQ multiplex PCR, and its TCRdb copy is limited to in-frame clones, with some not included. This table holds about 370,000 clones, 80% to 90% found once. Between the trimmed V and J ends, which lost 0 bases and 6 bases, there was a span of 13 bases. The germline gives CDR1 SGHRS, CDR2 YFSETQ. CDR3 length equals 15 residues. The sequence came from a man between 18 and 35 years old who had recovered from COVID-19. The rearrangement links TRBV5-1 to TRBJ1-5; D is uncertain. Sequencing was done on a sample of PBMCs or T cells enriched from blood (not recorded which). CDR3 residues: CASSLAAGSGQPQHF. CDR3 nucleotides: TGCGCCAGCAGCTTGGCGGCGGGCTCGGGTCAGCCCCAGCATTTT. Filled out from reference TRBV5-1 and TRBJ1-5, the complete variable domain reads KAGVTQTPRYLIKTRGQQVTLSCSPISGHRSVSWYQQTPGQGLQFLFEYFSETQRNKGNFPGRFSGRQFSNSRSEMNVSTLELGDSALYLCASSLAAGSGQPQHFGDGTRLSIL.